The sequence of this T cell receptor beta chain was determined in a study of blood T cells in healthy people across ages. Findings and caveats of the study: Possibly, changes in expanded clonotypes were confounded because donor CMV status was unknown. Roughly linearly, TCR beta diversity per million T cells fell as age increased. The unsorted PBMCs prevented any conclusive comparison of naive versus antigen-experienced cells.

With respect to this clonotype: Its antigen is still unknown.

Each sample used at least 7 million PBMCs. Then a second PCR, running about 7 to 11 cycles, was carried out with a sample-barcoded 5' primer and a J-beta primer mix. In TCRdb, the 5' RACE reads were re-called with MiXCR into one record per CDR3 protein. The sample comprises approximately 800,000 distinct CDR3 sequences, approximately 53% of which are singletons, and 25% to 30% rests with the top ten. The sample consisted of blood. The clonotype originates from a man aged 35 to 55 in good health.

The CDR3 DNA reads TGCAGTGCTAGGCGACAGGTTAACGATGGACTCCAGCATTTT. Protein product: CSARRQVNDGLQHF. The chain combines TRBV20-1 with TRBJ1-5; D is possibly TRBD1 (6 bases). The V gene's germline CDR1 is DFQATT and CDR2 SNEGSKA (reference sequence). The CDR3 spans 14 residues. The V gene lost 3 bases and the J gene lost 12 bases, with 21 bases spanning the gap.